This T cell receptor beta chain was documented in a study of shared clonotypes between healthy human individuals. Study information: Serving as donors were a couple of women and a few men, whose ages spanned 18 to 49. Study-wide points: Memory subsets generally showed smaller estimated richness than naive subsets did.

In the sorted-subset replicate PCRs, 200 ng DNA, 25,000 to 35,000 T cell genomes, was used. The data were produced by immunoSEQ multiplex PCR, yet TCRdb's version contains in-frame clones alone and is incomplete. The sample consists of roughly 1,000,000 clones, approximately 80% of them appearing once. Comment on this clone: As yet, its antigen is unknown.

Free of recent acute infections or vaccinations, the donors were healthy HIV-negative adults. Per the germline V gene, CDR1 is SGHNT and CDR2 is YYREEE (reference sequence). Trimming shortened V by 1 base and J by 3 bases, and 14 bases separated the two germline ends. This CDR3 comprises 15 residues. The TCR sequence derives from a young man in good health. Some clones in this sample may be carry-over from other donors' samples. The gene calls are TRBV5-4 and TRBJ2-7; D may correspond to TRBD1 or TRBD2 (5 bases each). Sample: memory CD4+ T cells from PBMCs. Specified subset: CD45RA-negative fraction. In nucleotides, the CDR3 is TGTGCCAGCAGCTTGTCCGGGACCCTAGACTACGAGCAGTACTTC. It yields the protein CASSLSGTLDYEQYF.